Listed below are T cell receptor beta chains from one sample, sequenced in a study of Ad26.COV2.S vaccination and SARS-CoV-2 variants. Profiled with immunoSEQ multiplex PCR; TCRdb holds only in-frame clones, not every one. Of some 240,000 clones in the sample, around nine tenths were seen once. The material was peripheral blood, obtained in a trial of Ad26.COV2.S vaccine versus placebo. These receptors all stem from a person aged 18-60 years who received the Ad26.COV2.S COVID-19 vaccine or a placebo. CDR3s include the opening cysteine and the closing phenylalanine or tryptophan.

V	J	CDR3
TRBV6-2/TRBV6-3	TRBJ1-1	CASSQGQGGTFF
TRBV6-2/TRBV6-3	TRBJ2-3	CASSYSSTQYF
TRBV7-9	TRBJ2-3	CASSLPLTGGTADTQYF
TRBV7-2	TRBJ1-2	CASSFKGQGNGYTF
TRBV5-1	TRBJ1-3	CASSLPDRSSGNTIYF
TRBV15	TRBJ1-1	CATSKIDRDETEAFF
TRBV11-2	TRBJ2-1	CASSYSGPPYNEQFF
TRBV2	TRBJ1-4	CASSDTGTPGEKLFF
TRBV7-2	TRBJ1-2	CASSYSPLGGYTF
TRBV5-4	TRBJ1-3	CASSLTGGTGNTIYF
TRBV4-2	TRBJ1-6	CASSRVTGTGDGGNSPLHF
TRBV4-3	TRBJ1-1	CASSQVDRNTEAFF
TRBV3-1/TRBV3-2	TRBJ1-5	CASSQAPTSNQPQHF
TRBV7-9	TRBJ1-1	CASRLGQGSTEAFF
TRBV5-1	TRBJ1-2	CASSLTTEDGYTF
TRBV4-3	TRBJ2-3	CASSRELAGEGYTDTQYF